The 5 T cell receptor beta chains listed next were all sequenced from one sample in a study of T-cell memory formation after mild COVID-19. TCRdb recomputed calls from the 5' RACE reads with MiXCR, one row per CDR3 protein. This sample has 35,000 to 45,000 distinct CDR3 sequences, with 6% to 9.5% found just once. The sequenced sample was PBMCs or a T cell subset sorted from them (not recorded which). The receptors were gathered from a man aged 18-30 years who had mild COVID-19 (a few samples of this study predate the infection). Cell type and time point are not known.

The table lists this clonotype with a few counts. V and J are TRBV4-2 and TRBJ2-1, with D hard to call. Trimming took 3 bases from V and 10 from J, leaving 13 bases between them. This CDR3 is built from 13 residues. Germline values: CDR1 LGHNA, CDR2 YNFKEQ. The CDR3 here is CASSHQKGLEQFF. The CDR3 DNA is TGTGCCAGCAGCCATCAGAAAGGTCTCGAGCAGTTCTTC.

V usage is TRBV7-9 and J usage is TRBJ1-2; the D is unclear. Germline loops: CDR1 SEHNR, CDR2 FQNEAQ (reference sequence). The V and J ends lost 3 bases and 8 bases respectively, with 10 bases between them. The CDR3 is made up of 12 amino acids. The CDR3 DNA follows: TGTGCCAGCAGCTTTAACCTTGGCGGCTACACCTTC. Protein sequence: CASSFNLGGYTF.

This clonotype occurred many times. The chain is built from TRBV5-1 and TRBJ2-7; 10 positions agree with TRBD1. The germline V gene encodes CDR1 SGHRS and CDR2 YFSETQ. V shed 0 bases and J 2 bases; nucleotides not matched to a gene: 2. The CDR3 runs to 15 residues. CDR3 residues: CASSLVGQGAYEQYF. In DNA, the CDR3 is TGCGCCAGCAGCTTGGTAGGACAGGGGGCCTACGAGCAGTACTTC.

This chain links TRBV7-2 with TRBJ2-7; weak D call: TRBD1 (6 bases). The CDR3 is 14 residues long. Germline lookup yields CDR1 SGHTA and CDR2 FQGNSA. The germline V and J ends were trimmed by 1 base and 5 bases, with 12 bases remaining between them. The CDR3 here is CASSLGGLSHEQYV. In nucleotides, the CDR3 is TGTGCCAGCAGCTTAGGGGGGCTATCCCACGAGCAGTACGTC.

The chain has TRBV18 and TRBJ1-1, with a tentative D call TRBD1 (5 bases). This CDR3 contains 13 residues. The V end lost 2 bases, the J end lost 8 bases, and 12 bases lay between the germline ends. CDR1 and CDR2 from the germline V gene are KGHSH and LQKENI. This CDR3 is CASSPIAGTEAFF. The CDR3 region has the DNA TGTGCCAGCTCACCAATTGCAGGGACCGAAGCTTTCTTT.